This entry lists 21 T cell receptor beta chains sequenced from one sample in a study of response to subunit inactivated influenza vaccine. TCRdb re-derived calls from the RT-PCR reads in MiXCR, one entry per CDR3 protein. Among over 450,000 distinct CDR3 sequences listed, 10% to 15% were seen once. Sequences were derived from PBMCs from blood, sampled about 40 days after vaccination. The receptors shown here come from a man aged 50 to 59 who received an inactivated influenza vaccine.

The chain couples TRBV6-2 or TRBV6-3 to TRBJ2-1; 10 nucleotides match TRBD1. Per the germline V gene, CDR1 is MNHEY and CDR2 is SVGEGT. The CDR3 sequence is 15 residues long. The V segment lost 5 bases and the J segment 7 bases; nucleotides outside the gene matches: 8. As DNA, the CDR3 is TGTGCCAGCAGTCGACAGGGGGCGCTTAGGAATGAGCAGTTCTTC. Its translation: CASSRQGALRNEQFF.

This clonotype was seen a handful of times. The chain employs TRBV5-1 and TRBJ2-3; D not resolved. CDR1 is SGHRS and CDR2 is YFSETQ in the germline V gene. The CDR3 contains 11 residues. The germline V and J ends were trimmed by 6 bases and 4 bases, with 6 bases remaining between them. CDR3 loop: CASMAADTQYF. DNA of the CDR3: TGCGCCAGCATGGCGGCAGATACGCAGTATTTT.

The table lists this clonotype with many counts. The chain links TRBV12-3 or TRBV12-4 to TRBJ2-7; D unresolved. The CDR3 spans 12 residues. V was cut by 5 bases and J by 3 bases, with 8 bases left in between. The CDR3, as DNA: TGTGCCAGCAGTCCCCAGAACTACGAGCAGTACTTC. It is translated as CASSPQNYEQYF.

The chain couples TRBV29-1 to TRBJ1-1; D gene ambiguous. The V gene's germline CDR1 is SQVTM and CDR2 ANQGSEA. V dropped 4 bases and J dropped 0 bases, with 3 bases sitting between them. CDR3 length: 11 amino acids. CDR3 DNA: TGCAGCGTTGCTCTGAACACTGAAGCTTTCTTT. Translated, it gives CSVALNTEAFF.

This clonotype was found a few times. The chain is built from TRBV20-1 and TRBJ1-5; possibly TRBD1 for D (5 bases). Germline V CDR1 and CDR2: DFQATT, SNEGSKA (reference sequence). Trimming cost V 6 bases and J 2 bases, with 14 bases left between them. CDR3 length: 14 amino acids. The CDR3: CSAPGGVGNQPQHF. The CDR3 region has the DNA TGCAGTGCCCCGGGGGGAGTGGGCAATCAGCCCCAGCATTTT.

This clonotype was observed many times. The chain links TRBV7-2 to TRBJ1-4, with D uncertain. This CDR3 region has 12 residues. From germline, CDR1 is SGHTA and CDR2 FQGNSA. Trimming removed 2 bases at V and 7 bases at J, with 5 bases between. In nucleotides, the CDR3 is TGTGCCAGCAGCTTATGGGGTGAAAAACTGTTTTTT. It yields the protein CASSLWGEKLFF.

At least ten counts were recorded for this clonotype. The chain couples TRBV20-1 to TRBJ2-1; 12 nucleotides align to TRBD2. The CDR3 contains 14 residues. Looked up from germline, CDR1 is DFQATT and CDR2 is SNEGSKA (reference sequence). The CDR3: CRPTSGGFEDEQFF. The CDR3 DNA reads as TGCAGGCCGACTAGCGGGGGCTTTGAGGATGAGCAGTTCTTC.

The rearrangement joins TRBV6-5 to TRBJ2-1; 11 bases map to TRBD2. Losses at the gene ends were 2 bases for V and 9 bases for J; bases not matched to a gene: 6. The V gene's germline CDR1 is MNHEY and CDR2 SVGAGI. The CDR3 runs 15 residues. As DNA, the CDR3 is TGTGCCAGCAGTTACGGGGCTAGCGGGGGGACTGAGCAGTTCTTC. It yields the protein CASSYGASGGTEQFF.

The V call is TRBV12-3 or TRBV12-4, the J call TRBJ2-5; the D gene is possibly TRBD2 (6 bases). The germline V and J ends were trimmed by 3 bases and 6 bases, with 11 bases remaining between them. The CDR3 covers 13 residues. CDR3 amino acids: CASSLGLAKTQYF. CDR3 nucleotides: TGTGCCAGCAGTTTGGGACTTGCCAAGACCCAGTACTTC.

This chain connects TRBV7-8 to TRBJ2-7, with 7 bases matching TRBD1. J was trimmed by 5 bases and V by 5 bases; bases with no gene match: 9. There are 14 residues in the CDR3. Germline CDR1 is SGHVS and CDR2 is FQNEAQ. The CDR3 DNA is TGTGCCAGCAGCCGATCGACAGGGCTCGACGAGCAGTACTTC. It translates to CASSRSTGLDEQYF.

The chain links TRBV4-2 to TRBJ1-5, with 7 bases matching TRBD1. The CDR3 sequence is 16 residues long. V dropped 1 base and J dropped 4; count of bases not matched to a gene: 7. Germline V CDR1 and CDR2: LGHNA, YNFKEQ. The CDR3 loop is CASSQVPRGKNQPQHF. DNA for the CDR3: TGTGCCAGCAGCCAAGTCCCCAGGGGGAAGAATCAGCCCCAGCATTTT.

This clonotype was observed a few times. The CDR3 protein is CSAPQVNTEAFF. The DNA for the CDR3 is TGCAGTGCACCACAGGTAAACACTGAAGCTTTCTTT. V is TRBV20-1 and J is TRBJ1-1; perhaps TRBD1 as D (5 bases). CDR1 DFQATT and CDR2 SNEGSKA come from the germline V gene (reference sequence). The length of the CDR3 is 12 residues. V was pared by 6 bases and J by 2 bases, with 10 bases between.

This chain joins TRBV25-1 and TRBJ2-1; the match to TRBD2 covers 10 bases. Trimming at V came to 3 bases and at J to 3 bases, leaving 5 bases not matched to a gene. The CDR3 contains 16 residues. Per the germline V gene, CDR1 is MGHDK and CDR2 is SYGVNS. The CDR3 spells CASSETSSGSYNEQFF. As DNA, the CDR3 is TGTGCCAGCAGTGAGACTTCTAGCGGGAGCTACAATGAGCAGTTCTTC. The full variable domain, its missing parts supplied by reference TRBV25-1 and TRBJ2-1, is EADIYQTPRYLVIGTGKKITLECSQTMGHDKMYWYQQDPGMELHLIHYSYGVNSTEKGDLSSESTVSRIRTEHFPLTLESARPSHTSQYLCASSETSSGSYNEQFFGPGTRLTVL.

In its sample, this clonotype was seen many times. The J gene is TRBJ2-7, the V gene TRBV7-9, with unresolved D. Germline assignment: CDR1 SEHNR and CDR2 FQNEAQ (reference sequence). V shed 4 bases and J shed 4 bases, with 8 bases lying between them. The CDR3 loop spans 12 amino acids. CDR3 nucleotide sequence: TGTGCCAGCAGCTCGACGGATTACGAGCAGTACTTC. It yields the protein CASSSTDYEQYF.

This clonotype was seen a few times. An end of the junction differs from the germline gene, which may be a read error. V and J are TRBV20-1 and TRBJ2-1; 8 bases fit TRBD1. Germline CDR1 reads DFQATT; CDR2 reads SNEGSKA (reference sequence). The CDR3 is 13 residues long. The CDR3 nucleotides read TGCAGTGTTAGACTACTCCAGGGGGCTGAGCAGTTCTTC. Translated: CSVRLLQGAEQFF.

This clonotype was observed a few times. The rearrangement joins TRBV11-2 to TRBJ2-2; possibly TRBD2 for D (6 bases). Trimming left V 5 bases short and J 5 bases short, with 15 bases between. The CDR3 contains 15 residues. Germline CDR1 and CDR2: SGHAT and FQNNGV. The CDR3 protein is CASSLWRRGTGELFF. Here the CDR3 DNA reads TGTGCCAGCAGCCTCTGGAGGAGGGGAACCGGGGAGCTGTTTTTT. The variable domain in full, with the rest retrieved from reference TRBV11-2 and TRBJ2-2, is EAGVAQSPRYKIIEKRQSVAFWCNPISGHATLYWYQQILGQGPKLLIQFQNNGVVDDSQLPKDRFSAERLKGVDSTLKIQPAKLEDSAVYLCASSLWRRGTGELFFGEGSRLTVL.

This clonotype was counted a few times. CDR3 amino acids: CSVGPSGSITDTQYF. The CDR3, as DNA: TGCAGCGTTGGCCCTAGCGGGAGTATCACAGATACGCAGTATTTT. The chain carries TRBV29-1 and TRBJ2-3, with 10 bases aligning to TRBD2. V shed 4 bases, J shed 2 bases, and the junction held 6 bases outside the gene matches. The CDR3 has 15 amino acids. Germline V gives CDR1 SQVTM, CDR2 ANQGSEA.

Ten or more counts support this clonotype. The V and J genes are TRBV5-1 and TRBJ2-3; TRBD2 is a possible D gene (5 bases). Trimming stripped 3 bases from V and 0 bases from J, with 5 bases between. In germline, CDR1 is SGHRS, CDR2 YFSETQ. The CDR3 length is 13 residues. This CDR3 reads CASSWESTDTQYF. As DNA, the CDR3 is TGCGCCAGCAGCTGGGAGAGCACAGATACGCAGTATTTT.

The genes are TRBV9 and TRBJ2-3; tentative D call: TRBD2 (5 bases). This CDR3 region has 13 residues. CDR1 SGDLS and CDR2 YYNGEE come from the germline V gene. V lost 0 bases and J lost 10, with 12 bases in between. DNA for the CDR3: TGTGCCAGCAGCGTAGGGTTTACTAGACCGCAGTATTTT. Protein product: CASSVGFTRPQYF.

This clonotype was observed many times. The V gene is TRBV29-1, the J gene TRBJ2-7, with 7 bases fitting TRBD1. V lost 5 bases to trimming and J lost 3 bases; unmatched junction nucleotides: 4. Per germline, CDR1 SQVTM and CDR2 ANQGSEA. The CDR3 has 12 amino acids. In nucleotides, the CDR3 is TGCAGCGTTACTGACAGGGTCTACGAGCAGTACTTC. Amino acids: CSVTDRVYEQYF.

The chain joins TRBV12-3 or TRBV12-4 to TRBJ1-5; weak D call: TRBD1 (5 bases). V was shortened by 3 bases and J by 2 bases, with 14 bases between the two germline ends. The CDR3 has 16 residues. The CDR3 DNA sequence: TGTGCCAGCAGTTTTTCCGGGACCAAGGGCAATCAGCCCCAGCATTTT. This encodes CASSFSGTKGNQPQHF.